The rows below give T cell receptor beta chains drawn from one sample of a study of blood T cell repertoires in COVID-19. The repertoire was sequenced with immunoSEQ multiplex PCR; TCRdb's copy has only in-frame clones and lacks some. The sample holds 350,000 or so clones, around 83% seen once. Sequenced sample: peripheral blood. The receptors shown here come from a man aged 25-40 years with active or convalescent COVID-19. Both conserved end residues are part of each CDR3.

TRBJ2-7,TRBV27,CASQTSGGAYEQYF
TRBJ1-1,TRBV5-1,CASSLVTPGGTEAFF
TRBJ1-6,TRBV7-2,CASSLLDRNPLHF
TRBJ1-3,TRBV19,CASSNPRTGRVGNTIYF
TRBJ2-3,TRBV12-3/TRBV12-4,CASSQLREDTQYF
TRBJ2-6,TRBV2,CASSGLVPFGANVLTF
TRBJ2-1,TRBV29-1,CSVEDLLAVPYNEQFF
TRBJ2-1,TRBV5-1,CASSKAGGRVNEQFF
TRBJ1-5,TRBV9,CASSAGQGSNQPQHF
TRBJ1-5,TRBV6-1,CASSEAEQGLGNQPQHF
TRBJ2-7,TRBV27,CASSRAFFPYEQYF
TRBJ1-1,TRBV10-2,CASSDTGGPNTEAFF
TRBJ2-7,TRBV10-3,CAISESIAGGPREQYF
TRBJ1-1,TRBV5-1,CASSLAGGEEAFF
TRBJ1-1,TRBV6-2/TRBV6-3,CASSYNPQGATEAFF
TRBJ1-5,TRBV13,CASSRGAPGGNQPQHF
TRBJ2-5,TRBV3-1/TRBV3-2,CASSQGGGSRKTQYF
TRBJ1-5,TRBV18,CASSRGEYQPQHF
TRBJ1-2,TRBV18,CASSPVNQGDGYTF